One and the same sample provided the 16 T cell receptor beta chains below, sequenced in a study of Ad26.COV2.S vaccination and SARS-CoV-2 variants (TCRdb year 2021). Library preparation employed the immunoSEQ multiplex PCR assay. TCRdb took over this immuneACCESS table, retaining in-frame rearrangements with V and J assigned. Such tables are incomplete; in checked studies, under half of the missing clones stem from an unresolved V gene, and the remainder is unexplained. The sample table shows approximately 410,000 clones, and approximately 87% are seen once. Less than 4% of the sample is taken by the ten largest. In the paper's terms, the treatment or condition label means: around 19 received Ad26.COV2.S at low or high dose, single or two shots; about 5 received placebo; per-sample allocation not given. Repertoires of vaccine and placebo recipients were sequenced from samples collected on day 63 after the first injection.

The material sequenced was peripheral blood, taken in a trial of Ad26.COV2.S vaccine versus placebo. The receptors stem from a person between 18 and 60 years old who received the Ad26.COV2.S COVID-19 vaccine or a placebo.

The chain carries TRBV21-1 and TRBJ2-7; the table's D call, TRBD1, was not checked against the DNA. TRBV21-1 is labeled a pseudogene. This CDR3 is built from 15 residues. The CDR3 here is CASSKWDRESYEQYF. CDR3 in DNA: TGTGCCAGCAGCAAATGGGACAGGGAGTCCTACGAGCAGTACTTC.

The chain employs TRBV28 and TRBJ2-7; D is perhaps TRBD1 (6 bases). Germline lookup yields CDR1 MDHEN and CDR2 SYDVKM. V dropped 3 bases and J dropped 2 bases, with 8 bases sitting between them. This CDR3 spans 13 amino acids. The CDR3: CASSLDRPYEQYF. The CDR3 bases are TGTGCCAGCAGTTTGGACAGACCCTACGAGCAGTACTTC.

The V and J genes are TRBV30 and TRBJ1-1, with 7 bases fitting TRBD1. The CDR3 length is 13 residues. With V trimmed by 8 bases and J by 0 bases, 6 bases remained unmatched. The germline V gene encodes CDR1 GTSNPN and CDR2 SVGIG (reference sequence). The CDR3: CARRGNMNTEAFF. The CDR3, as DNA: TGTGCCCGCAGGGGGAACATGAACACTGAAGCTTTCTTT.

V and J are TRBV5-6 and TRBJ1-2, with D possibly being TRBD1 (5 bases). This CDR3 contains 15 residues. The V end was cut by 4 bases, the J end by 2 bases, with 15 bases between. Germline V gene lookup returns CDR1 SGHDT and CDR2 YYEEEE. As DNA, the CDR3 is TGTGCCAGCAGCCCACCTCGAGGGGCCAACTATGGCTACACCTTC. Its translation is CASSPPRGANYGYTF. Full variable domain (rest looked up from reference TRBV5-6 and TRBJ1-2): DAGVTQSPTHLIKTRGQQVTLRCSPKSGHDTVSWYQQALGQGPQFIFQYYEEEERQRGNFPDRFSGHQFPNYSSELNVNALLLGDSALYLCASSPPRGANYGYTFGSGTRLTVV.

J is TRBJ1-5 and V is TRBV4-1; weak D call: TRBD1 (5 bases). CDR3 length equals 17 residues. V gave up 1 base and J gave up 1 base, with 14 bases separating them. Germline CDR1 and CDR2: MGHRA and YSYEKL. The CDR3 DNA reads as TGCGCCAGCAGCCAAGTTTACGCGGGGGTAAGCAATCAGCCCCAGCATTTT. It translates to CASSQVYAGVSNQPQHF.

V and J are TRBV7-2 and TRBJ2-5, with 8 positions matching TRBD1. Germline trimming cut 5 bases from V and 4 bases from J; bases unmatched to any gene: 9. CDR3 size: 15 residues. The germline V gene encodes CDR1 SGHTA and CDR2 FQGNSA. CDR3 coding DNA: TGTGCCAGCAGCCCAATACCGACAGGGGCAGAGACCCAGTACTTC. This codes for CASSPIPTGAETQYF.

This clone is a singleton in its sample. The chain employs TRBV7-3 and TRBJ2-1; a possible D gene is TRBD2 (6 bases). The CDR3 sequence is 14 residues long. Trimming took 0 bases from V and 6 from J, leaving 9 bases between them. Germline loops: CDR1 SGHTA, CDR2 FQGTGA. CDR3 DNA sequence: TGTGCCAGCAGCTTAACTGGAGGGGTCAATGAGCAGTTCTTC. Its translation is CASSLTGGVNEQFF.

The chain has TRBV13 and TRBJ1-1; tentative D call: TRBD1 (5 bases). Trimming shortened V by 0 bases and J by 10 bases, and 21 bases separated the two germline ends. The CDR3 is made up of 16 amino acids. Germline CDR1 PRHDT, CDR2 FYEKMQ (reference sequence). CDR3 DNA sequence: TGTGCCAGCAGCTTAGGTTATTTGGTTGGCAGGGCGGGAGCTTTCTTT. Translating it yields CASSLGYLVGRAGAFF.

This clone appeared a few times. The chain recombines TRBV5-1 with TRBJ1-2; D is possibly TRBD1 (5 bases). The CDR3 sequence is 15 residues long. The germline V gene has CDR1 SGHRS and CDR2 YFSETQ. V lost 0 bases and J lost 6, with 15 bases in between. CDR3 DNA sequence: TGCGCCAGCAGCTTGGCCGGAGGGACGGTTGATGGCTACACCTTC. It is translated as CASSLAGGTVDGYTF.

The V gene is TRBV29-1, the J gene TRBJ2-2; D unresolved. Looked up from germline, CDR1 is SQVTM and CDR2 is ANQGSEA. Between the trimmed V and J ends, which lost 0 bases and 2 bases, there was a span of 13 bases. The CDR3 runs to 16 residues. The CDR3 sequence: CSVEDWDSGNTGELFF. For the CDR3, the DNA is TGCAGCGTTGAAGATTGGGATTCGGGTAACACCGGGGAGCTGTTTTTT.

In its sample, this clone was seen a few times. The genes are TRBV6-2 or TRBV6-3 and TRBJ1-1; TRBD1 is a possible D gene (5 bases). Germline loops: CDR1 MNHEY, CDR2 SVGEGT. This CDR3 spans 13 amino acids. The V gene lost 4 bases and the J gene lost 8 bases, with 14 bases spanning the gap. The CDR3: CASSFELTGEAFF. Written as DNA, the CDR3 is TGTGCCAGCAGTTTCGAATTAACAGGAGAAGCTTTCTTT.

Concerning this clone: At one end the junction does not follow the germline gene, possibly because of a read error. This chain joins TRBV7-7 and TRBJ2-5, with D perhaps TRBD1 (6 bases). CDR1 and CDR2 from the germline V gene are SSHAT and FNYEAQ (reference sequence). The CDR3 length is 16 residues. CDR3 DNA sequence: TGTGCTAGCAGCTTAGGAATATCAGGGGTCTGGGAGACCCAGTACTTC. Amino acid sequence: CASSLGISGVWETQYF.

The chain joins TRBV5-1 to TRBJ1-2, with D maybe TRBD1 (6 bases). Germline V gives CDR1 SGHRS, CDR2 YFSETQ. This CDR3 comprises 15 residues. V lost 0 bases to trimming and J lost 6 bases, with 15 bases between them. CDR3 region: CASSLVGYREHGYTF. In nucleotides, the CDR3 is TGCGCCAGCAGCTTGGTTGGGTACAGGGAGCATGGCTACACCTTC.

The gene calls are TRBV5-4 and TRBJ2-1, with D possibly being TRBD1 (6 bases). The germline V gene encodes CDR1 SGHNT and CDR2 YYREEE (reference sequence). This CDR3 has 18 residues. With 4 bases removed from V and 4 bases from J, the gap between germline ends came to 24 bases. CDR3 amino acids: CASSLSPRQAPFYNEQFF. Here the CDR3 DNA reads TGTGCCAGCAGCCTCTCGCCACGACAGGCACCTTTTTACAATGAGCAGTTCTTC.

This chain connects TRBV3-1 (or the pseudogene TRBV3-2) to TRBJ1-4; D uncertain. The CDR3 sequence is 15 residues long. Trimming cost V 1 base and J 8 bases, with 14 bases left between them. Germline-derived CDR1 and CDR2 are LGHDT and YNNKEL (reference sequence). Here the CDR3 reads CASSQVGQVWEKLFF. The CDR3 bases are TGTGCCAGCAGCCAAGTCGGTCAGGTGTGGGAAAAACTGTTTTTT.

This rearrangement joins TRBV5-1 to TRBJ2-5; perhaps D is TRBD1 or TRBD2 (6 bases each). Per the germline V gene, CDR1 is SGHRS and CDR2 is YFSETQ. Trimming took off 0 bases at V and 5 bases at J, with 8 bases between the two ends. There are 13 residues in the CDR3. The DNA for the CDR3 is TGCGCCAGCAGCTTGGCGGGGGCGGAGACCCAGTACTTC. This sequence encodes CASSLAGAETQYF.